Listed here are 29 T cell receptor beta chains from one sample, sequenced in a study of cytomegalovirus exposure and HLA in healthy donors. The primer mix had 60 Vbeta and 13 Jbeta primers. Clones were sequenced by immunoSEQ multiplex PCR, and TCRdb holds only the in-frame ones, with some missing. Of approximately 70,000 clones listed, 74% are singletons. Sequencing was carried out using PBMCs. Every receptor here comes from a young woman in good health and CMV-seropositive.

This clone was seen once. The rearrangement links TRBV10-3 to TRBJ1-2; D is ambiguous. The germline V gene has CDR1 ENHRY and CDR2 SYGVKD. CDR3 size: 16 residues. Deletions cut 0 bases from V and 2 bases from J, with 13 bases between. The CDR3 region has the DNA TGTGCCATCAGTGAGTCTGGTGGCGGATGGAACTATGGCTACACCTTC. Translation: CAISESGGGWNYGYTF.

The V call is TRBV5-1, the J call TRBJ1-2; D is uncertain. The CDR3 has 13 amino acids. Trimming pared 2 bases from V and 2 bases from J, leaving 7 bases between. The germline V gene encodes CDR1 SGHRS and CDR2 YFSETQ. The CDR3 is CASSFELNYGYTF. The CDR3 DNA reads TGCGCCAGCAGCTTTGAACTAAACTATGGCTACACCTTC.

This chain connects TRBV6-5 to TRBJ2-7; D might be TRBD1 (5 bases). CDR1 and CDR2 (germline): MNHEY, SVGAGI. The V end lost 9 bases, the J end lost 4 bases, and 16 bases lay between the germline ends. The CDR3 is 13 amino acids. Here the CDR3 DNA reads TGTGCCAGTACCCAGGGATTTATGTACGAGCAGTACTTC. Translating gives CASTQGFMYEQYF.

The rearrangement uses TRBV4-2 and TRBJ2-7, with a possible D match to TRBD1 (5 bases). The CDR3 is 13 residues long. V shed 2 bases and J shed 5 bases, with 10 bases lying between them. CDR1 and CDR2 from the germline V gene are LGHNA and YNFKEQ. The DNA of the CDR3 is TGTGCCAGCAGCCAAACACAGACAGACGAGCAGTACTTC. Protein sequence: CASSQTQTDEQYF.

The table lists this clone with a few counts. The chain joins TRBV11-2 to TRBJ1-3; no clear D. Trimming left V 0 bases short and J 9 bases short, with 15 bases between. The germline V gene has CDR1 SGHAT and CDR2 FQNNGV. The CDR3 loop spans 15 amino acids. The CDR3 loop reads CASSLDLGRSGTIYF. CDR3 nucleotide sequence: TGTGCCAGCAGCTTAGATCTAGGTAGAAGCGGCACCATATATTTT. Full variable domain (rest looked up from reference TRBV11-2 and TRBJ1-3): EAGVAQSPRYKIIEKRQSVAFWCNPISGHATLYWYQQILGQGPKLLIQFQNNGVVDDSQLPKDRFSAERLKGVDSTLKIQPAKLEDSAVYLCASSLDLGRSGTIYFGEGSWLTVV.

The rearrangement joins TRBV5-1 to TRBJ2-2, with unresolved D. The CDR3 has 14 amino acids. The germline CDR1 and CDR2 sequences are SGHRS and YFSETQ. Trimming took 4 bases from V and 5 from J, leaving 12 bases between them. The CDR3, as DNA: TGCGCCAGCAGCCCGCGCGGTGAGACCGGGGAGCTGTTTTTT. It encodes CASSPRGETGELFF. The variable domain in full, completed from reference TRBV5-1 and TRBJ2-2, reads KAGVTQTPRYLIKTRGQQVTLSCSPISGHRSVSWYQQTPGQGLQFLFEYFSETQRNKGNFPGRFSGRQFSNSRSEMNVSTLELGDSALYLCASSPRGETGELFFGEGSRLTVL.

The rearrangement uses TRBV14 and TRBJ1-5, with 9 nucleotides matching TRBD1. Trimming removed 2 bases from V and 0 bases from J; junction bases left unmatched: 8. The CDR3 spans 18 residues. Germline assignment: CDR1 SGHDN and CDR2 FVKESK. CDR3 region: CASSQTGTGRYSNQPQHF. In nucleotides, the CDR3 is TGTGCCAGCAGCCAAACCGGGACAGGGCGCTATAGCAATCAGCCCCAGCATTTT.

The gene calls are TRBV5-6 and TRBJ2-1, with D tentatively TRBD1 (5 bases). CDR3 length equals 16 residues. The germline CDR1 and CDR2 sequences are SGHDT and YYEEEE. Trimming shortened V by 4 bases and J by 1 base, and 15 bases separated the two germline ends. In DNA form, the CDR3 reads TGTGCCAGCAGCCGTATTCGTACAGGTTCCTACAATGAGCAGTTCTTC. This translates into CASSRIRTGSYNEQFF.

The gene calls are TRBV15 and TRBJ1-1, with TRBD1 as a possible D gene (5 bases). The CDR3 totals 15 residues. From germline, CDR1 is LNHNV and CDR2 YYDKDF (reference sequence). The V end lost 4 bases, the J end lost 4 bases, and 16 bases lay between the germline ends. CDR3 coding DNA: TGTGCCACCAGCAACCCCGGGACTTCCTTCACTGAAGCTTTCTTT. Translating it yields CATSNPGTSFTEAFF.

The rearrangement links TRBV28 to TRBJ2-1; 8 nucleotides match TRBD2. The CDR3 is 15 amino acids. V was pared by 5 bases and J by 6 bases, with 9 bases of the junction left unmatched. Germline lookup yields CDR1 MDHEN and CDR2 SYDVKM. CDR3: CASSQPGLGVNEQFF. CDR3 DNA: TGTGCCAGCAGTCAACCGGGACTAGGAGTCAATGAGCAGTTCTTC.

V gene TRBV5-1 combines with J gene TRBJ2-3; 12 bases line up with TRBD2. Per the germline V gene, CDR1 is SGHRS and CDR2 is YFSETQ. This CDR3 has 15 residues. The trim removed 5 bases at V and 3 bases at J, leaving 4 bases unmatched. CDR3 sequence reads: CASRPTSGRTDTQYF. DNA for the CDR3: TGCGCCAGCAGGCCGACTAGCGGGAGAACAGATACGCAGTATTTT.

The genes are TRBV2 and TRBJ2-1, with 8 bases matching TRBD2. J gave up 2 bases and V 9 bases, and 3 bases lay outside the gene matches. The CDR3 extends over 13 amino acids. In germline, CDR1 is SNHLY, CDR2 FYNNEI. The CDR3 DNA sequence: TGTGCCAGTAGTAGCGGGGCCTACAATGAGCAGTTCTTC. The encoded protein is CASSSGAYNEQFF.

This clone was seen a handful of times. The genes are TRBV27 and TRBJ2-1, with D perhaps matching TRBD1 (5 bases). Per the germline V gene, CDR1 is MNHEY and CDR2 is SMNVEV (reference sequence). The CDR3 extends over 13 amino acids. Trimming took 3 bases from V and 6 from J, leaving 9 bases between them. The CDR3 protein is CASSFGAVNEQFF. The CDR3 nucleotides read TGTGCCAGCAGTTTTGGGGCAGTCAATGAGCAGTTCTTC.

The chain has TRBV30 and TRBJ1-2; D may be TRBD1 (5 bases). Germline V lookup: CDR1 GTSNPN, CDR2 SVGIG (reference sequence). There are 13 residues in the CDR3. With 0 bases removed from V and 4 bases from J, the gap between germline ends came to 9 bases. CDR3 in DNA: TGTGCCTGGAGTGTAGGGGAAGGCTATGGCTACACCTTC. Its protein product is CAWSVGEGYGYTF.

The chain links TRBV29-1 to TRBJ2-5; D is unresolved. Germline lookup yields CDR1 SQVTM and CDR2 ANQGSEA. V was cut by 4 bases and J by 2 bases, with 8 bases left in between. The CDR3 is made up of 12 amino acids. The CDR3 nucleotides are TGCAGCGTTGGGGCCAGACAAGAGACCCAGTACTTC. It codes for CSVGARQETQYF.

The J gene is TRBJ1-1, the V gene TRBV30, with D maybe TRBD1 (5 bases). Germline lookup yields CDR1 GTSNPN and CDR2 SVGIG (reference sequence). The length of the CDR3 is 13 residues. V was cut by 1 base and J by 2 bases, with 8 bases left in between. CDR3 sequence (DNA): TGTGCCTGGAGTGGAGACAGTAACACTGAAGCTTTCTTT. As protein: CAWSGDSNTEAFF. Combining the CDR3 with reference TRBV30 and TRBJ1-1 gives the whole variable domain SQTIHQWPATLVQPVGSPLSLECTVEGTSNPNLYWYRQAAGRGLQLLFYSVGIGQISSEVPQNLSASRPQDRQFILSSKKLLLSDSGFYLCAWSGDSNTEAFFGQGTRLTVV.

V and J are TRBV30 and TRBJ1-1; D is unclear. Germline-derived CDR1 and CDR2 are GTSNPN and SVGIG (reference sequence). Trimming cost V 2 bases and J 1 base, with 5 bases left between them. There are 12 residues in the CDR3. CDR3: CAWSYGNTEAFF. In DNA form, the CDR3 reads TGTGCCTGGAGTTACGGGAACACTGAAGCTTTCTTT.

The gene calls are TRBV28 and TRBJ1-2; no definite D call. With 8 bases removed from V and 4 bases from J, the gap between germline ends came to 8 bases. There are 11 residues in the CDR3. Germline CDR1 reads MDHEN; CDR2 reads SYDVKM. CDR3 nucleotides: TGTGCCAGCTTATCCCTCTATGGCTACACCTTC. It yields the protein CASLSLYGYTF.

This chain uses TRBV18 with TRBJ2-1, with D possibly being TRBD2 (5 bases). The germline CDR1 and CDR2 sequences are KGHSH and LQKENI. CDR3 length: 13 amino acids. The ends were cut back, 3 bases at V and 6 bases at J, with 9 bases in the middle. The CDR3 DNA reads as TGTGCCAGCTCACCCCAGCGGCTCAATGAGCAGTTCTTC. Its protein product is CASSPQRLNEQFF.

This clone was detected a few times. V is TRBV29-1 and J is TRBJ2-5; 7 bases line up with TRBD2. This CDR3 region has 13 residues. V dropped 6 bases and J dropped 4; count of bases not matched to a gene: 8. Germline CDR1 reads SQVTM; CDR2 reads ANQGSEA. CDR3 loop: CSVARSGGETQYF. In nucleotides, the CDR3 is TGCAGCGTGGCTAGATCGGGAGGAGAGACCCAGTACTTC. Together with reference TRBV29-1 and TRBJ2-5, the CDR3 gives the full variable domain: SAVISQKPSRDICQRGTSLTIQCQVDSQVTMMFWYRQQPGQSLTLIATANQGSEATYESGFVIDKFPISRPNLTFSTLTVSNMSPEDSSIYLCSVARSGGETQYFGPGTRLLVL.

CDR3 region: CSVGTGRDTEAFF. In nucleotides, the CDR3 is TGCAGCGTCGGGACAGGGAGGGACACTGAAGCTTTCTTT. V is TRBV29-1 and J is TRBJ1-1, with 9 nucleotides matching TRBD1. The CDR3 spans 13 residues. The germline CDR1 and CDR2 sequences are SQVTM and ANQGSEA. J was trimmed by 3 bases and V by 6 bases; bases with no gene match: 5.

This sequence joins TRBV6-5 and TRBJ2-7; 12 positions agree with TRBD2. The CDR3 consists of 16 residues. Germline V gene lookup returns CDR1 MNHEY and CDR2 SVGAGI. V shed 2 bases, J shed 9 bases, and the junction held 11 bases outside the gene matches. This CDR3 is CASSYRASGRAGVQYF. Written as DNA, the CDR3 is TGTGCCAGCAGTTACCGGGCTAGCGGGAGGGCCGGGGTGCAGTACTTC.

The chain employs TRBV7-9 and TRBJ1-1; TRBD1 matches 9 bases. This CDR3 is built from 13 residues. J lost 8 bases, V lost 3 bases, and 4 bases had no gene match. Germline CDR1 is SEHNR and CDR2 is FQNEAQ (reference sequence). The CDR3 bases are TGTGCCAGCAGCTTTACAGGGGGCACCGAAGCTTTCTTT. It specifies CASSFTGGTEAFF.

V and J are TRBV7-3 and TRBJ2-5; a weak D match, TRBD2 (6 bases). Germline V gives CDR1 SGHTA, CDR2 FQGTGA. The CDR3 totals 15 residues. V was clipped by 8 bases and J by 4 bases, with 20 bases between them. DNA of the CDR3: TGTGCCAGCGCCCCGCAGGGCGGGGTGGGAGAGACCCAGTACTTC. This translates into CASAPQGGVGETQYF.

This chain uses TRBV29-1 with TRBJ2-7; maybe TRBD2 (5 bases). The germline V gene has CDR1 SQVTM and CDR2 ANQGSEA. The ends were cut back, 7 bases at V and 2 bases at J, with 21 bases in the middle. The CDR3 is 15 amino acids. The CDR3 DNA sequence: TGCAGCGCCGAGATTAGGACGAGGGCCGCCTACGAGCAGTACTTC. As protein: CSAEIRTRAAYEQYF.

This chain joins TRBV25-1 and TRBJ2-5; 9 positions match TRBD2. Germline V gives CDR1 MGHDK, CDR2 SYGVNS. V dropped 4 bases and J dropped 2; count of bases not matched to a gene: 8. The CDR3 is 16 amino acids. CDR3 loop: CASSVGSGSIQETQYF. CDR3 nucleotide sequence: TGTGCCAGCAGTGTTGGTAGCGGGAGTATTCAAGAGACCCAGTACTTC.

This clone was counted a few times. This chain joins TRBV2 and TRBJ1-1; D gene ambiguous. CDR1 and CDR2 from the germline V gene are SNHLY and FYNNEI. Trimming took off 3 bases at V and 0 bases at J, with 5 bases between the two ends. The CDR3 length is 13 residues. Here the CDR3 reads CASSDALNTEAFF. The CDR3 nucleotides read TGTGCCAGCAGTGATGCGTTGAACACTGAAGCTTTCTTT. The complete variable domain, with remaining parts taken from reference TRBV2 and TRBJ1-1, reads EPEVTQTPSHQVTQMGQEVILRCVPISNHLYFYWYRQILGQKVEFLVSFYNNEISEKSEIFDDQFSVERPDGSNFTLKIRSTKLEDSAMYFCASSDALNTEAFFGQGTRLTVV.

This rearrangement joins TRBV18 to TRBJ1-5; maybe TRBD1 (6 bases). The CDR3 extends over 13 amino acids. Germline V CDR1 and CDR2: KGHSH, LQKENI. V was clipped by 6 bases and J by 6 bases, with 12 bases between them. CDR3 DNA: TGTGCCAGCTCGTCGGGACAAACTCAGCCCCAGCATTTT. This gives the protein CASSSGQTQPQHF.

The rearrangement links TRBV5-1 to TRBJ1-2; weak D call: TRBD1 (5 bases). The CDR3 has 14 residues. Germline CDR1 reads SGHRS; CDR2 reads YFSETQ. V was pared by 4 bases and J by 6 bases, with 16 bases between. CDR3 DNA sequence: TGCGCCAGCAGCCACTATGGGGCGACAGATGGCTACACCTTC. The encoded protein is CASSHYGATDGYTF.